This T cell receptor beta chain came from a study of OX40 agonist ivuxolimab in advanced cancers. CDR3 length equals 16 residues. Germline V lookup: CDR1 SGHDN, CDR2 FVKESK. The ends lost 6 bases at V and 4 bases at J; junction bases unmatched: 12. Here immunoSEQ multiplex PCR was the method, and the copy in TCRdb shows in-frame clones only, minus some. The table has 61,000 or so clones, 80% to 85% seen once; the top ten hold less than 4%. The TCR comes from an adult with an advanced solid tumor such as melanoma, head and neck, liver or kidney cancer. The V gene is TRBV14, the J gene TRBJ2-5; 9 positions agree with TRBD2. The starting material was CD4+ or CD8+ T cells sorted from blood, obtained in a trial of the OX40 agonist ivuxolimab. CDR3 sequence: CASSPDRGSGGETQYF. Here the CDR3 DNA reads TGTGCCAGCAGTCCCGATCGCGGTAGCGGGGGAGAGACCCAGTACTTC.